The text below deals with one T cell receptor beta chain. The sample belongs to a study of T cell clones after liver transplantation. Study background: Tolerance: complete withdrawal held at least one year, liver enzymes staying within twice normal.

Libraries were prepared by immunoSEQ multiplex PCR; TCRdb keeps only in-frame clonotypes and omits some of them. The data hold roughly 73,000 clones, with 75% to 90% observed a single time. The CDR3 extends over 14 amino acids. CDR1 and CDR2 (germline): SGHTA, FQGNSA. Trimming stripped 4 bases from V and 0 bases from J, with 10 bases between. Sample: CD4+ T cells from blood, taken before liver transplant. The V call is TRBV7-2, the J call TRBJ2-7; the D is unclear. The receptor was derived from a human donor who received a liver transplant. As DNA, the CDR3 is TGTGCCAGCAGCTCCCTATCAAGCTCCTACGAGCAGTACTTC. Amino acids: CASSSLSSSYEQYF.